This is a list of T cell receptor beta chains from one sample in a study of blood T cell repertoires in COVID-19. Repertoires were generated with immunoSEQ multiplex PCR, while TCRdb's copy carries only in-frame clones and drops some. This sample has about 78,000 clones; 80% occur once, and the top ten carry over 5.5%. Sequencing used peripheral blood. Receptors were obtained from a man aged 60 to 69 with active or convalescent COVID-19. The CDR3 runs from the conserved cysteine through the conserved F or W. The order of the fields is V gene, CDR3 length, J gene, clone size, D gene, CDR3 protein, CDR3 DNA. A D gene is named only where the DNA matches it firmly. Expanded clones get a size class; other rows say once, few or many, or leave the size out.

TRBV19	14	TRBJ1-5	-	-	CASSPTGRNQPQHF	TGTGCCAGTAGTCCGACAGGCCGCAATCAGCCCCAGCATTTT
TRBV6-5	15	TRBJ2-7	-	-	CASSYGRGSGYEQYF	TGTGCCAGCAGTTACGGAAGGGGCTCCGGCTACGAGCAGTACTTC
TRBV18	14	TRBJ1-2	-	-	CASSPDSLKNGYTF	TGTGCCAGCTCACCCGACAGTCTAAAGAATGGCTACACCTTC
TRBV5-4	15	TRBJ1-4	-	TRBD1	CASSLGGTGQEKLFF	TGTGCCAGCAGCTTGGGTGGGACAGGACAAGAAAAACTGTTTTTT
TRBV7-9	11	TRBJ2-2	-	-	CASSGQGELFF	TGTGCCAGCAGCGGACAGGGGGAGCTGTTTTTT
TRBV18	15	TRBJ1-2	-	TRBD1	CASSPNGQGAYGYTF	TGTGCCAGCTCACCTAACGGACAGGGGGCATATGGCTACACCTTC
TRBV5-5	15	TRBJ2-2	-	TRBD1	CASSQSQGWGGELFF	TGTGCCAGCAGCCAATCACAGGGGTGGGGCGGGGAGCTGTTTTTT
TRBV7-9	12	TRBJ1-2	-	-	CASSPGHYGYTF	TGTGCCAGCAGCCCCGGACATTATGGCTACACCTTC
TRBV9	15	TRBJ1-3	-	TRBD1	CASSRDRGPGNTIYF	TGTGCCAGCAGCCGAGACAGGGGGCCAGGAAACACCATATATTTT
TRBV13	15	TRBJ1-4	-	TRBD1	CASSVARDRDEKLFF	TGTGCCAGCAGTGTTGCCCGGGACAGGGATGAAAAACTGTTTTTT
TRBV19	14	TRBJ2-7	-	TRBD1	CASSTQGAGYEQYF	TGTGCCAGTAGTACGCAGGGGGCGGGCTACGAGCAGTACTTC
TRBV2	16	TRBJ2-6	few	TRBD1	CASSLNRGRGANVLTF	TGTGCCAGCAGTTTGAACAGGGGGCGCGGGGCCAACGTCCTGACTTTC
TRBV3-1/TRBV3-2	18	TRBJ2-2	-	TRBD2	CASSQGLLAGTNTGELFF	TGTGCCAGCAGCCAGGGGCTACTAGCGGGGACGAACACCGGGGAGCTGTTTTTT
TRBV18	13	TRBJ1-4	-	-	CASSGASNEKLFF	TGTGCCAGCTCAGGGGCCTCTAATGAAAAACTGTTTTTT
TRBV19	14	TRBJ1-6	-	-	CASTSAGWNSPLHF	TGTGCCAGTACCAGCGCAGGGTGGAATTCACCCCTCCACTTT
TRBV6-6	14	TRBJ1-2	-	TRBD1	CASRAPGQIYGYTF	TGTGCCAGCAGGGCTCCGGGACAGATCTATGGCTACACCTTC
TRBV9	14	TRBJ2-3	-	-	CASSSSGVADTQYF	TGTGCCAGCAGCTCCTCAGGGGTGGCAGATACGCAGTATTTT
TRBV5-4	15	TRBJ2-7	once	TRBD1	CASSSRTGSSYEQYF	TGTGCCAGCAGCTCGAGGACAGGGAGCTCCTACGAGCAGTACTTC
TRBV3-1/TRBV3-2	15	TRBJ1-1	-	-	CASSTRDIMNTEAFF	TGTGCCAGCAGCACCCGGGACATCATGAACACTGAAGCTTTCTTT
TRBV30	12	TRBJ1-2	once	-	CAWSRVSGGYTF	TGTGCCTGGAGTCGTGTGTCCGGTGGCTACACCTTC
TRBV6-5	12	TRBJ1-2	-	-	CITSGSSYGYTF	TGTATAACCTCGGGGTCTTCTTATGGCTACACCTTC
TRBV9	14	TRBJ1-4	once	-	CASSVDSLNEKLFF	TGTGCCAGCAGCGTAGATAGTTTGAATGAAAAACTGTTTTTT
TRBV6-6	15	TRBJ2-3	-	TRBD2	CASRPGGPATDTQYF	TGTGCCAGCAGGCCGGGGGGACCTGCCACAGATACGCAGTATTTT
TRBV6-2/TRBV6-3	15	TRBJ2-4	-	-	CASSSQASASDIQYF	TGTGCCAGCAGTTCTCAGGCTAGCGCGTCAGACATTCAGTACTTC
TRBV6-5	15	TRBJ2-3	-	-	CASSWSKTSTDTQYF	TGTGCCAGCAGTTGGTCCAAGACTAGCACAGATACGCAGTATTTT
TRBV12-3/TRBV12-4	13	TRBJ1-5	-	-	CASSLDPRQPQHF	TGTGCCAGCAGTTTAGATCCTCGGCAGCCCCAGCATTTT
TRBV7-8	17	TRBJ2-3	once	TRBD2	CASSWNRLAGPSDTQYF	TGTGCCAGCAGCTGGAATAGACTAGCGGGGCCCTCAGATACGCAGTATTTT
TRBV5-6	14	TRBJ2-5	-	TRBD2	CASSPVAGKETQYF	TGTGCCAGCAGCCCCGTAGCGGGAAAAGAGACCCAGTACTTC
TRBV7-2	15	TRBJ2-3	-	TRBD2	CASSLGSGGADTQYF	TGTGCCAGCAGCTTAGGTAGCGGGGGGGCAGATACGCAGTATTTT
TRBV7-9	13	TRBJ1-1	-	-	CASSLNMDTEAFF	TGTGCCAGCAGCTTAAACATGGACACTGAAGCTTTCTTT
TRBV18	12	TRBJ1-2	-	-	CASSPGANGYTF	TGTGCCAGCTCACCAGGGGCTAATGGCTACACCTTC
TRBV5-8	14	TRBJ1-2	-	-	CASSLGGDNYGYTF	TGTGCCAGCAGCTTGGGGGGAGACAACTATGGCTACACCTTC
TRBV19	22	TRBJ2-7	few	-	CASSIRRVGLPEIRGQHYEQYF	TGTGCCAGTAGTATAAGGCGGGTGGGGCTGCCCGAGATCAGGGGTCAGCACTACGAGCAGTACTTC
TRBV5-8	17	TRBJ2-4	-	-	CASSLGVGTWAKNIQYF	TGTGCCAGCAGCTTGGGGGTAGGGACATGGGCCAAAAACATTCAGTACTTC
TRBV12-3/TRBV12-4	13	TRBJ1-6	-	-	CASSLAVNSPLHF	TGTGCCAGCAGTTTGGCGGTTAATTCACCCCTCCACTTT
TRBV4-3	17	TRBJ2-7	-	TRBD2	CASSHRTSGGQSYEQYF	TGCGCCAGCAGCCATCGGACTAGCGGGGGGCAGTCCTACGAGCAGTACTTC
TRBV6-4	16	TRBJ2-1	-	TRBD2	CASSDSVLAGAGEQFF	TGTGCCAGCAGTGACTCTGTGTTAGCGGGGGCCGGTGAGCAGTTCTTC
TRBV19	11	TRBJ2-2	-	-	CASSATGELFF	TGTGCCAGTAGTGCGACCGGGGAGCTGTTTTTT
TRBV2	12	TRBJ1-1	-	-	CASRGEGPEAFF	TGTGCCAGCAGGGGGGAGGGGCCTGAAGCTTTCTTT
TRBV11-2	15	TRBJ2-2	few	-	CASRPSGGLTGELFF	TGTGCCAGCAGACCATCGGGGGGCCTAACCGGGGAGCTGTTTTTT
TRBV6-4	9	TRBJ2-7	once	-	CASTRRPNF	TGTGCCAGCACGAGGCGGCCCAACTTC
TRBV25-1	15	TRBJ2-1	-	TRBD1	CASSEDRVPYNEQFF	TGTGCCAGCAGCGAAGACAGGGTACCTTACAATGAGCAGTTCTTC
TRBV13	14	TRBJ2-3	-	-	CASSSLLAQSTQYF	TGTGCCAGCAGCTCCCTCTTAGCGCAGTCGACGCAGTATTTT